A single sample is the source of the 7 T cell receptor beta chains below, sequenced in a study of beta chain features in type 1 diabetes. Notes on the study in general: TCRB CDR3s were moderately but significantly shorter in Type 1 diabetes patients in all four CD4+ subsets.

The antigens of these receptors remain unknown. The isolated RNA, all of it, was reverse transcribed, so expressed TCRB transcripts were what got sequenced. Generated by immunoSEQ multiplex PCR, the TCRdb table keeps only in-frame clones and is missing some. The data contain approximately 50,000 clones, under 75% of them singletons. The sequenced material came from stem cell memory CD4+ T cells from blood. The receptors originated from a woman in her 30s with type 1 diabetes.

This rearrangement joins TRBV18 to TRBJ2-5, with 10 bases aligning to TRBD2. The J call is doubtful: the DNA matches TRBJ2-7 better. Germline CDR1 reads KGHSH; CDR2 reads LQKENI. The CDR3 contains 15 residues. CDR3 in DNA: TGTGCCAGCTCACCGTCAGCGGGAGGGACCCACGAGCAGTACTTC. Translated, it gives CASSPSAGGTHEQYF.

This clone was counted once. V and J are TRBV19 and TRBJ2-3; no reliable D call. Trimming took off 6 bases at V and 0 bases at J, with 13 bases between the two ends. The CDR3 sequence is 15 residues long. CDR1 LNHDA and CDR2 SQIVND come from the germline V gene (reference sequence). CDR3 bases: TGTGCCAGTAGCTCACCCTATCTCAGCACAGATACGCAGTATTTT. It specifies CASSSPYLSTDTQYF.

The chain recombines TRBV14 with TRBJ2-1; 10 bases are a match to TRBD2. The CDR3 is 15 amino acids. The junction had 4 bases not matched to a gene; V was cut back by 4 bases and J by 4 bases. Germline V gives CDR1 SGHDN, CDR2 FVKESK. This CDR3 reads CASSRGLALYNEQFF. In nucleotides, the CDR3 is TGTGCCAGCAGCCGGGGACTAGCGCTTTACAATGAGCAGTTCTTC.

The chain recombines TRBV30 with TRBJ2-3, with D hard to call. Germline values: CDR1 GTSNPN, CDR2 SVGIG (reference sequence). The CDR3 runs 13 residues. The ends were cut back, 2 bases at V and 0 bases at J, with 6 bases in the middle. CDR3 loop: CAWSFSSTDTQYF. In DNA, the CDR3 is TGTGCCTGGAGTTTCTCTAGCACAGATACGCAGTATTTT.

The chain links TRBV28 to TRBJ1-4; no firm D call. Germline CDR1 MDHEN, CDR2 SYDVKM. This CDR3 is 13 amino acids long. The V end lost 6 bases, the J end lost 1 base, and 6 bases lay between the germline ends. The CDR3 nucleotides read TGTGCCAGCAGAGACTTAACTAATGAAAAACTGTTTTTT. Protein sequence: CASRDLTNEKLFF.

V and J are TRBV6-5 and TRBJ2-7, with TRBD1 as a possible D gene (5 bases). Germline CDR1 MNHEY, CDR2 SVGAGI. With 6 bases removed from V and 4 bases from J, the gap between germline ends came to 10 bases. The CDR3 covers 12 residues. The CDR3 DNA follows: TGTGCCAGCAGCCCCAGGGCTTACGAGCAGTACTTC. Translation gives CASSPRAYEQYF.

The CDR3 reads CASSTQRNRAQETQYF. In DNA form, the CDR3 reads TGCGCCAGCAGCACACAGAGGAACAGGGCCCAAGAGACCCAGTACTTC. V and J are TRBV5-1 and TRBJ2-5; D possibly corresponds to TRBD1 (6 bases). Germline V gene sequence: CDR1 SGHRS, CDR2 YFSETQ. The CDR3 spans 16 residues. Deletions cut 4 bases from V and 1 base from J, with 17 bases between.